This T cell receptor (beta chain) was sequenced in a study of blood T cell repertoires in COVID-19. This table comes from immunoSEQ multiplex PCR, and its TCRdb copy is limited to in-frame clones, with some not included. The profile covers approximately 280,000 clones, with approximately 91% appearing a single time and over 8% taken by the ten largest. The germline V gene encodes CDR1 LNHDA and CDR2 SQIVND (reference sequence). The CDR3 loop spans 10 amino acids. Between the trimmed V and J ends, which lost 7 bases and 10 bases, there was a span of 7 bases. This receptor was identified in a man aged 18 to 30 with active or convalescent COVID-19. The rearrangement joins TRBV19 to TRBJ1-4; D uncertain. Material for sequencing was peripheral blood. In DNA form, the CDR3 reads TGTGCCAGTAACGGTGGAAAACTGTTTTTT. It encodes CASNGGKLFF.